The rows below give T cell receptor beta chains drawn from one sample of a study of T cells after yellow fever vaccination. TCRdb passed the 5' RACE reads through MiXCR, listing each CDR3 protein once. Among around 160,000 distinct CDR3 sequences, around 7% were seen once, and the ten largest hold approximately 2.5%. Source: CD4+ T cells sorted from PBMCs, taken 4 to 6 days after the first yellow fever vaccination. The receptors originated from a man younger than 35 who received the YFV17D yellow fever vaccine. The CDR3 runs from the conserved cysteine through the conserved F or W. A D gene is named only where the DNA matches it firmly. Some rows mark clone size as missing; the rest say once, few, many or name a class of expanded clone.

cdr3_nt cdr3_aa d_call j_call cdr3_length clone_size v_call
TGTGCCACCAGCAGAGATTGGGTGGAGACCCAGTACTTC CATSRDWVETQYF . TRBJ2-5 13 many TRBV15
TGTGCCAGCAGCTTGGGGGGGACAGGGGGTGCCTACGAGCAGTACTTC CASSLGGTGGAYEQYF TRBD1 TRBJ2-7 16 . TRBV5-4
TGCGCCAGCAGTGGGCTCCTCGCTATGAACACTGAAGCTTTCTTT CASSGLLAMNTEAFF . TRBJ1-1 15 few TRBV5-1
TGCAGTGCTAGGTCGTGGGTTGAAGCTTTCTTT CSARSWVEAFF . TRBJ1-1 11 many TRBV20-1
TGTGCCTGGAGTGTAGAGGGTAACGAGCAGTACTTC CAWSVEGNEQYF . TRBJ2-7 12 many TRBV30
TGCGCCAGCAGCCCCGAACAGCCGCGGACAGGGTTCTCTGGAAACACCATATATTTT CASSPEQPRTGFSGNTIYF TRBD1 TRBJ1-3 19 many TRBV4-3
TGTGCCAGCAGCCCTGGGGGGGACTACACTGAAGCTTTCTTT CASSPGGDYTEAFF . TRBJ1-1 14 many TRBV12-3/TRBV12-4
TGTGCCAGCAGCCAAGACCTGGGACCCTACAATGAGCAGTTCTTC CASSQDLGPYNEQFF . TRBJ2-1 15 few TRBV3-1
TGTGCCGTGGGCAGGGGTAAAGAGACCCAGTACTTC CAVGRGKETQYF . TRBJ2-5 12 few TRBV7-9
TGTGCCAGCAGCCCTCGTCCCGGGGATACGCAGTATTTT CASSPRPGDTQYF . TRBJ2-3 13 few TRBV7-3
TGCGCCAGCAGCTTGTATCTGACAGGAGGCTCTGGGGCCAACGTCCTGACTTTC CASSLYLTGGSGANVLTF . TRBJ2-6 18 many TRBV5-1
TGTGCCAGCAGCCCCTGGGGTAGAGGGAACACCGGGGAGCTGTTTTTT CASSPWGRGNTGELFF . TRBJ2-2 16 few TRBV7-2
TGTGCCAGCAGCCAGGCCGACTTGTCTAGCACAGATACGCAGTATTTT CASSQADLSSTDTQYF . TRBJ2-3 16 many TRBV4-2
TGTGCCAGCACGGACCACGGGGTTAACACCGGGGAGCTGTTTTTT CASTDHGVNTGELFF . TRBJ2-2 15 many TRBV19
TGTGCCAGCAGCCAAGATGTAGGGACAGGAAATGAAAAACTGTTTTTT CASSQDVGTGNEKLFF TRBD1 TRBJ1-4 16 . TRBV4-2
TGTGCCAGCAGCTTAAATAGTGAAAAACTGTTTTTT CASSLNSEKLFF . TRBJ1-4 12 many TRBV11-2
TGTGCCAGCAGTTACGAGCATCGTAATTCACCCCTCCACTTT CASSYEHRNSPLHF . TRBJ1-6 14 . TRBV6-5
TGTGCCAGCAGTGTGGGGAGCGTGGCCGGGGAGCTGTTTTTT CASSVGSVAGELFF . TRBJ2-2 14 few TRBV28
TGCGCCAGCAGCGAAGCCCCGGGACTAGCGGGGATGGAGACCCAGTACTTC CASSEAPGLAGMETQYF TRBD2 TRBJ2-5 17 few TRBV5-1